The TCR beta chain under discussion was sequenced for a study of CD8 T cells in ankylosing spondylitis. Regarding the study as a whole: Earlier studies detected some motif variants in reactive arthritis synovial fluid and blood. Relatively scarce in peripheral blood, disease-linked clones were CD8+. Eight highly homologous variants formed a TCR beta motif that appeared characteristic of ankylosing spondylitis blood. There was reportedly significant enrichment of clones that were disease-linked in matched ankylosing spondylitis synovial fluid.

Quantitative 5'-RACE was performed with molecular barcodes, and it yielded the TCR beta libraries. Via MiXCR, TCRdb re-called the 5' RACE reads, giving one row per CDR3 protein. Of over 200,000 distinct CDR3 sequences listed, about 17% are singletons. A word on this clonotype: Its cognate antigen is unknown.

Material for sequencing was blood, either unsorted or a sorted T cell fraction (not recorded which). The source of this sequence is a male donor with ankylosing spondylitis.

DNA for the CDR3: TGCAGTGCTAGAAGAGGGACGTCGTCTGGGGCCAACGTCCTGACTTTC. This encodes CSARRGTSSGANVLTF. V gene TRBV20-1 combines with J gene TRBJ2-6; D is tentatively TRBD1 or TRBD2 (5 bases each). The CDR3 has 16 amino acids. CDR1 is DFQATT and CDR2 is SNEGSKA in the germline V gene (reference sequence). V was clipped by 2 bases and J by 1 base, with 12 bases between them.